This is a list of T cell receptor beta chains from one sample in a study of blood T cell repertoires in COVID-19. TCRdb keeps only in-frame clones here, not all; method: immunoSEQ multiplex PCR. The sample holds around 250,000 clones; 80% to 90% are singletons and the top ten take 10%. Sequencing input: peripheral blood. These receptor sequences come from a woman between 65 and 79 years old with COVID-19, enrolled during active disease. The CDR3 runs from the conserved cysteine through the conserved F or W. Each record gives: clone size, D gene, J gene, V gene, CDR3 protein, CDR3 DNA. The D gene is left open where the match is weak. Only part of the rows carry a size: once, few, many, or a class if the clone is expanded.

.,TRBD1,TRBJ1-1,TRBV28,CASSVGQPEAFF,TGTGCCAGCAGTGTGGGACAGCCAGAAGCTTTCTTT
.,TRBD1,TRBJ2-5,TRBV18,CASSPTGITQTQYF,TGTGCCAGCTCACCGACAGGGATTACACAGACCCAGTACTTC
.,TRBD2,TRBJ2-1,TRBV6-5,CASKRTSGFYNEQFF,TGTGCCAGCAAACGGACTAGCGGTTTTTACAATGAGCAGTTCTTC
.,.,TRBJ2-1,TRBV7-8,CASSQQGYGQFF,TGTGCCAGCAGCCAACAGGGTTATGGGCAGTTCTTC
.,.,TRBJ2-7,TRBV27,CASSLSRDSYEQYF,TGTGCCAGCAGTTTAAGCCGGGACTCCTACGAGCAGTACTTC
once,TRBD2,TRBJ2-5,TRBV23-1,CASSHLAGGIQETQYF,TGCGCCAGCAGTCACTTAGCGGGAGGGATACAAGAGACCCAGTACTTC
.,.,TRBJ2-5,TRBV7-7,CASSLARGRGETQYF,TGTGCTAGCAGCTTAGCCAGGGGAAGGGGAGAGACCCAGTACTTC
.,.,TRBJ1-5,TRBV6-5,CASLGSRVNQPQHF,TGTGCCAGCCTCGGGTCCAGGGTCAATCAGCCCCAGCATTTT
few,.,TRBJ1-2,TRBV29-1,CSANTGSSGYTF,TGCAGCGCAAACACAGGGAGCAGTGGCTACACCTTC
once,TRBD2,TRBJ2-7,TRBV2,CASSELAGGPSEQYF,TGTGCCAGCAGTGAATTGGCGGGAGGGCCGTCCGAGCAGTACTTC
.,TRBD1,TRBJ1-5,TRBV15,CATSTGSRTGGASQPQHF,TGTGCCACCAGCACGGGATCTAGGACAGGGGGCGCGTCTCAGCCCCAGCATTTT
.,.,TRBJ1-2,TRBV5-4,CASSFPANYGYTF,TGTGCCAGCAGCTTTCCAGCTAACTATGGCTACACCTTC
.,.,TRBJ1-1,TRBV24-1,CATSDPNSQGTEAFF,TGTGCCACCAGTGATCCGAATTCGCAGGGCACTGAAGCTTTCTTT
.,.,TRBJ1-4,TRBV28,CASSPLGAGDEKLFF,TGTGCCAGCAGTCCCCTTGGAGCGGGAGATGAAAAACTGTTTTTT
.,TRBD1,TRBJ2-7,TRBV12-5,CASGLEQPPTGTYEQYF,TGTGCTAGTGGTTTGGAGCAACCACCGACAGGGACCTACGAGCAGTACTTC
.,.,TRBJ2-1,TRBV5-1,CASSEDSLNEQFF,TGCGCCAGCAGCGAGGACAGCCTAAATGAGCAGTTCTTC
.,.,TRBJ1-4,TRBV19,CASTPGSATNEKLFF,TGTGCCAGTACTCCGGGGAGTGCAACTAATGAAAAACTGTTTTTT
.,.,TRBJ2-5,TRBV19,CASSQTYQETQYF,TGTGCCAGTAGTCAGACATACCAAGAGACCCAGTACTTC
.,TRBD1,TRBJ1-1,TRBV9,CASSATGYNTEAFF,TGTGCCAGCAGCGCGACAGGGTATAACACTGAAGCTTTCTTT
.,.,TRBJ2-1,TRBV4-2,CASSQQGSHTSSYNEQFF,TGTGCCAGCAGCCAACAGGGGAGCCACACTAGCTCCTACAATGAGCAGTTCTTC
.,.,TRBJ1-5,TRBV19,CASTSGRGFGQPQHF,TGTGCCAGTACCTCGGGGCGGGGCTTTGGTCAGCCCCAGCATTTT
.,TRBD1,TRBJ1-1,TRBV5-4,CASSTATGAWTEAFF,TGTGCCAGCAGCACGGCGACAGGGGCGTGGACTGAAGCTTTCTTT
.,TRBD1,TRBJ1-4,TRBV30,CAWSDTGTGFEEKLFF,TGTGCCTGGAGTGATACCGGGACAGGGTTCGAGGAAAAACTGTTTTTT
once,.,TRBJ2-5,TRBV19,CASSFTGGETQYF,TGTGCCAGTAGTTTTACCGGAGGGGAGACCCAGTACTTC
once,.,TRBJ2-1,TRBV6-2/TRBV6-3,CASSYGSGPSWDEQFF,TGTGCCAGCAGTTACGGTAGCGGCCCTTCGTGGGATGAGCAGTTCTTC
few,.,TRBJ2-7,TRBV6-8,CASSYYQSYEQYF,TGTGCCAGCAGTTACTACCAGTCCTACGAGCAGTACTTC
.,TRBD1,TRBJ2-5,TRBV7-3,CASSLTDREETQYF,TGTGCCAGCAGCTTAACGGACAGGGAGGAGACCCAGTACTTC
.,TRBD1,TRBJ2-2,TRBV18,CASSPGTGETGELFF,TGTGCCAGCTCGCCCGGGACAGGGGAGACCGGGGAGCTGTTTTTT
.,TRBD1,TRBJ2-1,TRBV7-3,CASSPTGQGAYEQFF,TGTGCCAGCAGCCCTACGGGACAGGGGGCATATGAGCAGTTCTTC
.,TRBD2,TRBJ2-2,TRBV2,CASSQGLAGGGELFF,TGTGCCAGCAGTCAAGGACTAGCGGGTGGCGGGGAGCTGTTTTTT
.,.,TRBJ2-3,TRBV7-9,CASSLVAGTTDTQYF,TGTGCCAGCAGCTTAGTTGCGGGGACTACAGATACGCAGTATTTT
.,TRBD2,TRBJ2-7,TRBV10-3,CAISELAGTYEQYF,TGTGCCATCAGTGAACTAGCGGGAACCTACGAGCAGTACTTC
.,TRBD1,TRBJ2-4,TRBV7-4,CASSLDELQGIIAKNIQYF,TGTGCCAGCAGCTTAGACGAACTACAGGGGATTATTGCCAAAAACATTCAGTACTTC
.,.,TRBJ2-1,TRBV12-5,CASGPGFF,TGTGCTAGTGGTCCGGGGTTCTTC
.,TRBD2,TRBJ2-7,TRBV7-9,CASSFLAGYEQYF,TGTGCCAGCAGCTTCCTAGCGGGGTACGAGCAGTACTTC
.,TRBD1,TRBJ2-1,TRBV5-4,CASSSGQGGNEQFF,TGTGCCAGCAGCTCGGGACAGGGAGGGAATGAGCAGTTCTTC
.,.,TRBJ1-2,TRBV10-3,CAISDGGKGDYGYTF,TGTGCCATCAGTGACGGGGGGAAAGGGGACTATGGCTACACCTTC
.,.,TRBJ2-4,TRBV4-1,CASSQDLARTALNIQYF,TGCGCCAGCAGCCAAGATCTTGCCCGGACAGCCTTAAACATTCAGTACTTC
.,.,TRBJ2-1,TRBV5-6,CASSLGVVDEQFF,TGTGCCAGCAGCTTGGGTGTAGTCGATGAGCAGTTCTTC
.,TRBD1,TRBJ1-2,TRBV25-1,CAAGTGVANYGYTF,TGTGCCGCCGGGACAGGGGTAGCTAACTATGGCTACACCTTC
.,TRBD1,TRBJ2-4,TRBV28,CASKGTDLAKNIQYF,TGTGCCAGTAAAGGGACAGACCTAGCCAAAAACATTCAGTACTTC
.,.,TRBJ1-2,TRBV6-6,CASSLLNEVYGYTF,TGTGCCAGCAGCCTTCTTAACGAGGTCTATGGCTACACCTTC
.,TRBD1,TRBJ2-1,TRBV5-1,CASSSGQGGYNEQFF,TGCGCCAGCAGCTCCGGACAGGGTGGATACAATGAGCAGTTCTTC
.,TRBD1,TRBJ1-2,TRBV5-5,CASSSPGRTGNGYTF,TGTGCCAGCAGCTCCCCGGGAAGGACAGGGAATGGCTACACCTTC
.,.,TRBJ1-5,TRBV6-1,CASSEISGVSNQPQHF,TGTGCCAGCAGTGAAATTTCCGGAGTAAGCAATCAGCCCCAGCATTTT
.,.,TRBJ1-3,TRBV7-9,CASSSLGAYSGNTIYF,TGTGCCAGCAGCTCTTTGGGCGCATACTCTGGAAACACCATATATTTT
.,TRBD1,TRBJ1-2,TRBV10-3,CAIGAEGQGSSGYTF,TGTGCCATCGGGGCGGAGGGACAGGGATCGAGTGGCTACACCTTC
.,.,TRBJ1-1,TRBV5-1,CASSLDRDPEAFF,TGCGCCAGCAGCTTGGACAGGGACCCTGAAGCTTTCTTT
.,.,TRBJ1-3,TRBV5-8,CASSLDGDNPRNTIYF,TGTGCCAGCAGCTTGGATGGGGACAATCCTCGAAACACCATATATTTT